This T cell receptor beta chain was sequenced for a study of CD8+ T cells in alopecia areata. TCR sequencing used cDNA made by reverse transcription of extracted RNA. Clones were read by immunoSEQ multiplex PCR, and TCRdb kept only the in-frame ones, dropping some. The repertoire consists of about 200,000 clones, with approximately 60% occurring once and the leading ten covering less than 4%. Specified treatment: oral pan-JAK inhibitor, 5-10 mg twice daily. Germline assignment: CDR1 GTSNPN and CDR2 SVGIG (reference sequence). Trimming removed 2 bases at V and 3 bases at J, with 7 bases between. The CDR3 runs to 13 residues.

The J gene is TRBJ2-2, the V gene TRBV30; no reliable D call. This TCR derives from a human donor with alopecia areata. This sample comprised CD4+ T cells sorted from blood, obtained at week 4, from a patient treated with tofacitinib. As DNA, the CDR3 is TGTGCCTGGAGTTTGGGATACACCGGGGAGCTGTTTTTT. Its protein is CAWSLGYTGELFF.